The rows below give T cell receptor beta chains drawn from one sample of a study of T-cell reconstitution after alpha-beta-depleted transplantation in children. TCRdb re-called the PCR reads through MiXCR, storing one row per CDR3 protein. The table shows fewer than 350,000 distinct CDR3 sequences, with about 9.9% occurring only once. The sample here was peripheral blood, taken 180 days after TCRalphabeta/CD19-depleted stem cell transplant. All receptors derive from a male patient under 10 years old who had a stem cell transplant for chronic granulomatous disease, so the T cells may come from the graft donor. Both conserved end residues are part of each CDR3. The order of the fields is CDR3 DNA, CDR3 protein, clone size, D gene, V gene, J gene. D genes are given only for firm matches. Some rows mark clone size as missing; the rest say once, few, many or name a class of expanded clone.

TGTGCCAGCAGCTTTTCGGCTAGCGGGGACCGATTGAGGGAGCAGTACTTC	CASSFSASGDRLREQYF	many	TRBD2	TRBV7-2	TRBJ2-7
TGTGCCAGCAGTGACGGGACAGGGAACACCGGGGAGCTGTTTTTT	CASSDGTGNTGELFF	many	TRBD1	TRBV6-4	TRBJ2-2
TGCGCCAGCTGCCGGGGGGGGACTAGCGGATACAATGAGCAGTTCTTC	CASCRGGTSGYNEQFF	-	TRBD2	TRBV5-1	TRBJ2-1
TGTGCCAGCAGTGAATGGGACATCAGAGAGCAGTACTTC	CASSEWDIREQYF	-	-	TRBV6-1	TRBJ2-7
TGTGCCATCAGCGGGGAAGGGAAAGAGACCCAGTACTTC	CAISGEGKETQYF	many	-	TRBV10-3	TRBJ2-5
TGCGCCAGCAGCTTGATGTCAACCATGTACAATGAGCAGTTCTTC	CASSLMSTMYNEQFF	many	-	TRBV5-1	TRBJ2-1
TGCAGTGCTAGAGATCTTGGGCAGAAGAACACCGGGGAGCTGTTTTTT	CSARDLGQKNTGELFF	many	-	TRBV20-1	TRBJ2-2
TGCAGTGCTAGAGGCAGGAGAACTGGGGCCAACGTCCTGACTTTC	CSARGRRTGANVLTF	many	-	TRBV20-1	TRBJ2-6
TGTGCCAGCACCTCCCTTGTCTTAAACTCCTACAATGGGCAGTTCTTC	CASTSLVLNSYNGQFF	-	-	TRBV28	TRBJ2-1
TGTGCCAGCAGTGAACGTGGGCCGGGTGAGCAGTTCTTC	CASSERGPGEQFF	many	-	TRBV2	TRBJ2-1
TGTGCCAGCAGTGAGGGTCAGGGGATCTCCCAGTACTTC	CASSEGQGISQYF	few	-	TRBV2	TRBJ2-5
TGCAGCGTTGGAGGGGCCCCCTACAATGAGCAGTTCTTC	CSVGGAPYNEQFF	many	-	TRBV29-1	TRBJ2-1
TGTGCCAGCCACCACCTTGCGGAGAACACCGGGGAGCTGTTTTTT	CASHHLAENTGELFF	many	-	TRBV6-6	TRBJ2-2
TGCGCCAGCAGCCAAGCGATTGGGGGGTCACCCCTCCACTTT	CASSQAIGGSPLHF	many	-	TRBV4-3	TRBJ1-6
TGCAGCGCCGACCCGACTAGCGGGATCTACAATGAGCAGTTCTTC	CSADPTSGIYNEQFF	few	TRBD2	TRBV29-1	TRBJ2-1
TGCGCCAGCAACGAGGGGGCGGAAGGCTACACCTTC	CASNEGAEGYTF	many	TRBD1	TRBV5-1	TRBJ1-2
TGTGCCAGCAGCTTGGCGCTGGAAGAGACCCAGTACTTC	CASSLALEETQYF	-	-	TRBV5-5	TRBJ2-5
TGTGCCATCCGGGACAGAAGTGGAAACACCATATATTTT	CAIRDRSGNTIYF	many	TRBD1	TRBV6-1	TRBJ1-3
TGCAGTGCTAGAGAGTGGGTAGGCTATGAGCAGTTCTTC	CSAREWVGYEQFF	many	-	TRBV20-1	TRBJ2-1
TGTGCCAGCAGACTAGCGGGAGGGAACACCGGGGAGCTGTTTTTT	CASRLAGGNTGELFF	many	TRBD2	TRBV27	TRBJ2-2
TGCGCCAGCAGTGATGTAGCGCCGCCCTGGGAGCTGTTTTTT	CASSDVAPPWELFF	many	-	TRBV10-2	TRBJ2-2
TGCGCCAGCAGCACTTTGTGGCCGGCGGACAATGAGCAGTTCTTC	CASSTLWPADNEQFF	many	-	TRBV5-1	TRBJ2-1
TGCAGTGCTTCTAGGGGATTTAGCTCCTACAATGAGCAGTTCTTC	CSASRGFSSYNEQFF	many	-	TRBV20-1	TRBJ2-1
TGCAGTGCGGAATCTAGCGGGGCGACAGATACGCAGTATTTT	CSAESSGATDTQYF	-	TRBD2	TRBV20-1	TRBJ2-3
TGTGCCAGCAGAGCTAATAGAGTCGCTGAGCAGTTCTTC	CASRANRVAEQFF	many	-	TRBV12-3/TRBV12-4	TRBJ2-1
TGCAGTGCTAGTCCCCAGACGAACTATGGCTACACCTTC	CSASPQTNYGYTF	many	-	TRBV20-1	TRBJ1-2
TGTGCCAGCACCATAAGGACAGTCTACGAGCAGTACTTC	CASTIRTVYEQYF	many	-	TRBV28	TRBJ2-7
TGTGCCAGCAGCTTGGCTAGCTCGGTGACCCAGTACTTC	CASSLASSVTQYF	many	-	TRBV7-2	TRBJ2-5
TGTGCCTGGAGTGTACGGCTCGTCGTCGAGCAGTTCTTC	CAWSVRLVVEQFF	many	-	TRBV30	TRBJ2-1
TGTGCCAGCAGTGAATGGGACAGGTGGTCAGATACGCAGTATTTT	CASSEWDRWSDTQYF	many	TRBD1	TRBV25-1	TRBJ2-3
TGCGCCAGCAGCACCTCTAGCGGCATCTACAATGAGCAGTTCTTC	CASSTSSGIYNEQFF	many	TRBD2	TRBV5-1	TRBJ2-1
TGTGCCAGCAGCTTGGACAGCCATGGCTACACCTTC	CASSLDSHGYTF	many	-	TRBV5-5	TRBJ1-2
TGTGCCACCAGCAGGGCAGGACAGGGCGGTGCCTATGGCTACACCTTC	CATSRAGQGGAYGYTF	many	TRBD1	TRBV15	TRBJ1-2